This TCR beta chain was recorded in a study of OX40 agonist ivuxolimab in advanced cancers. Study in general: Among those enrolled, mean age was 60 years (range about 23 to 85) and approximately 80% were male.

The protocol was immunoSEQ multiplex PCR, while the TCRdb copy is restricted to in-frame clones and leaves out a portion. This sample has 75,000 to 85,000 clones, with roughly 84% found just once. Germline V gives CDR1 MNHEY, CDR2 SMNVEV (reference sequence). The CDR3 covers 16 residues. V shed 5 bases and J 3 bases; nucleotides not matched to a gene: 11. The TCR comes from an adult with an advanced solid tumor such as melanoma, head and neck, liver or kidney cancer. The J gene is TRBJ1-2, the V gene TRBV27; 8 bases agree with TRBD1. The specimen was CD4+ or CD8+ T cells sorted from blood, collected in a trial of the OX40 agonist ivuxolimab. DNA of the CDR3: TGTGCCAGCAGTCCAAGGGGGACAGGTCTTCACTATGGCTACACCTTC. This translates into CASSPRGTGLHYGYTF.